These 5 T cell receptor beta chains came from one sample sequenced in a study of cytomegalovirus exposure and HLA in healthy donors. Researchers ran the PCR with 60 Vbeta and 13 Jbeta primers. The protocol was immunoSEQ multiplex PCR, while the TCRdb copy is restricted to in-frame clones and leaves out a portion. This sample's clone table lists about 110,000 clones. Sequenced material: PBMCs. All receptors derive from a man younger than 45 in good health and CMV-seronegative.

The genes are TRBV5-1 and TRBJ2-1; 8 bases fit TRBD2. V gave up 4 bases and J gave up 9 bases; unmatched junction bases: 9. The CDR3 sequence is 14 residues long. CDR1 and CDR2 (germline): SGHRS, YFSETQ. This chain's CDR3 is CASSPGRGDAEQFF. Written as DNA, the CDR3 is TGCGCCAGCAGCCCCGGGCGGGGGGATGCTGAGCAGTTCTTC.

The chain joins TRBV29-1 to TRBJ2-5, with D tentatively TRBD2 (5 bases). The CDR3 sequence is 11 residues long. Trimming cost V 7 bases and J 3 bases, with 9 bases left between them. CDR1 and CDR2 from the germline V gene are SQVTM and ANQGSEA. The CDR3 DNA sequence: TGCAGCGCCGGGCGGGAAGAGACCCAGTACTTC. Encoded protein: CSAGREETQYF.

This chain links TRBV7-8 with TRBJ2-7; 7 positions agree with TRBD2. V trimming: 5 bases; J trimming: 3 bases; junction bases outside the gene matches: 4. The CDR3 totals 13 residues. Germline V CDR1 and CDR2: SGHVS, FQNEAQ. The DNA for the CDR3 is TGTGCCAGCAGCGATCGGGACTACTACGAGCAGTACTTC. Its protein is CASSDRDYYEQYF.

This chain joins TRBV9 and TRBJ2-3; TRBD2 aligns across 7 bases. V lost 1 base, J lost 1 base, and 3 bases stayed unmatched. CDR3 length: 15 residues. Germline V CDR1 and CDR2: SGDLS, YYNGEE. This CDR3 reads CASSVSSGGTDTQYF. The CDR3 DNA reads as TGTGCCAGCAGCGTATCTAGCGGAGGCACAGATACGCAGTATTTT.

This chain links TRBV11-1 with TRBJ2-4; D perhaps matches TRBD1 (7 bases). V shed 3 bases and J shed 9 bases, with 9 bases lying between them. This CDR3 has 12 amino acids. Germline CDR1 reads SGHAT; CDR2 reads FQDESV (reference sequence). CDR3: CASSLQGGIQYF. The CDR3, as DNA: TGTGCCAGCAGCTTGCAGGGGGGCATTCAGTACTTC.